This T cell receptor (beta chain) was sequenced in a study of radiation and T cells in renal cell carcinoma. Noted time point: blood 4 weeks post-SBRT, at nephrectomy. This sample's treatment: 15 Gy SBRT to primary tumor, nephrectomy 4 weeks later. Study-wide findings and caveats: No pretreatment tumor biopsies were available for baseline clonotypes.

Note on this clone: The antigen is undetermined.

Clones were read by immunoSEQ multiplex PCR, and TCRdb kept only the in-frame ones, dropping some. This sample has under 100,000 clones; about 82% occur once, and the top ten carry approximately 8.8%. The sequencing here drew on blood, taken from a patient whose treatment included radiotherapy and nephrectomy. This clonotype originated in a man between 45 and 60 years old with renal cell carcinoma.

CDR3 nucleotides: TGTGCCAGCAGTTTTACCAAATCATCAGGAGGAGGCGAGACCCAGTACTTC. Translation gives CASSFTKSSGGGETQYF. The chain has TRBV28 and TRBJ2-5; D possibly corresponds to TRBD2 (5 bases). The CDR3 sequence is 17 residues long. The V and J ends lost 3 bases and 5 bases respectively, with 22 bases between them. The V gene's germline CDR1 is MDHEN and CDR2 SYDVKM.